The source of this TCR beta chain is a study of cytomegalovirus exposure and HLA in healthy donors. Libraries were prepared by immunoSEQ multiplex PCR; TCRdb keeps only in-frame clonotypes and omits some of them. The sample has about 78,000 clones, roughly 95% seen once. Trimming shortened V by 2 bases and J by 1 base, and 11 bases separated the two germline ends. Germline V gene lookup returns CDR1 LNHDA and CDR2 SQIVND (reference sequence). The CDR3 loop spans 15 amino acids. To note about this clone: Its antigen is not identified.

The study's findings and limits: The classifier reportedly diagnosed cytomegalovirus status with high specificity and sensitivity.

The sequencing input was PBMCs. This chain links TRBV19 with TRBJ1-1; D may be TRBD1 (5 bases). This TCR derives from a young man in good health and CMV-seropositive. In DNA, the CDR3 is TGTGCCAGTAGTATAAGTCCAGGGAAGAACACTGAAGCTTTCTTT. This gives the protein CASSISPGKNTEAFF.